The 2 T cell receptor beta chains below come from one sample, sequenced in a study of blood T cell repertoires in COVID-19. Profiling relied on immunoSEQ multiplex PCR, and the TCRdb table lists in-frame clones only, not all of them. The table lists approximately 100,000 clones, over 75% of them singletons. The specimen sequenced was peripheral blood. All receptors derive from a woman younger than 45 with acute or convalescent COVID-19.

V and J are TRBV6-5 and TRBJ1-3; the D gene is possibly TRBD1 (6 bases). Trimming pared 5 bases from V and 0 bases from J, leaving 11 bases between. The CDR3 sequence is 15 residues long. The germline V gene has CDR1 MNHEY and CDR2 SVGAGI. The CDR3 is CASSRGQFSGNTIYF. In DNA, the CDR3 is TGTGCCAGCAGTCGTGGACAGTTCTCTGGAAACACCATATATTTT.

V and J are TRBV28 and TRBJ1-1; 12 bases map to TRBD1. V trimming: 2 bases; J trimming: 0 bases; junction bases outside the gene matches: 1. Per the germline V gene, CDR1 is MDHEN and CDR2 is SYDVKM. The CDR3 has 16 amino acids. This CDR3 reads CASSLGDRGLNTEAFF. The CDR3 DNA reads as TGTGCCAGCAGTTTAGGGGACAGGGGGCTGAACACTGAAGCTTTCTTT.